Listed below are T cell receptor beta chains from one sample, sequenced in a study. TCRdb reprocessed the RT-PCR reads with MiXCR, giving one entry per CDR3 protein. This sample yields about 700,000 distinct CDR3 sequences, of which 13% to 15% are seen a single time; around 3.3% belongs to the top ten. Source material: memory CD4+ T cells from blood. Every receptor here comes from a female donor in good health, serving as a healthy control. Each CDR3 is given with its conserved first and last residue. The order of the fields is D gene, clone size, J gene, V gene, CDR3 DNA, CDR3 protein. D genes are given only for firm matches. The size field is filled for only some rows; it gives once, few, many or a size class.

d_call: -; clone_size: -; j_call: TRBJ1-1; v_call: TRBV25-1; cdr3_nt: TGTGCCAGCCTGAACTTTCAGGGTACTGAAGCTTTCTTT; cdr3_aa: CASLNFQGTEAFF
d_call: -; clone_size: many; j_call: TRBJ2-1; v_call: TRBV5-5; cdr3_nt: TGTGCCAGCAGCCTCAAGGGTGAGCAGTTCTTC; cdr3_aa: CASSLKGEQFF
d_call: TRBD2; clone_size: -; j_call: TRBJ2-7; v_call: TRBV12-3/TRBV12-4; cdr3_nt: TGTGCCAGCAGTTTTGGTAGCGGGGCTCCCGAGCAGTACTTC; cdr3_aa: CASSFGSGAPEQYF
d_call: -; clone_size: few; j_call: TRBJ1-4; v_call: TRBV7-2; cdr3_nt: TGTGCCAGCAGCTTAGGCGGTGAGGTATCCGAAAAACTGTTTTTT; cdr3_aa: CASSLGGEVSEKLFF
d_call: -; clone_size: -; j_call: TRBJ1-1; v_call: TRBV20-1; cdr3_nt: TGCAGTGCGCCGACAGGAGGAATCACTGAAGCTTTCTTT; cdr3_aa: CSAPTGGITEAFF
d_call: -; clone_size: -; j_call: TRBJ2-1; v_call: TRBV6-5; cdr3_nt: TGTGCCAGCAAATCCTCCGACAGGTTCCAGTTCTTC; cdr3_aa: CASKSSDRFQFF
d_call: -; clone_size: -; j_call: TRBJ2-7; v_call: TRBV21-1; cdr3_nt: TGTGCCAGCAGCAAGGACTGCGAACCCACGCTGAGAGCCTCCTACGAGCAGTACTTC; cdr3_aa: CASSKDCEPTLRASYEQYF
d_call: TRBD1; clone_size: -; j_call: TRBJ1-3; v_call: TRBV15; cdr3_nt: TGTGCCACCGGACAGGGGCCGAACTCTGGAAACACCATATATTTT; cdr3_aa: CATGQGPNSGNTIYF
d_call: -; clone_size: few; j_call: TRBJ2-7; v_call: TRBV30; cdr3_nt: TGTGTTGTCAAGACAGACGGATACGAGCAGTACTTC; cdr3_aa: CVVKTDGYEQYF
d_call: TRBD2; clone_size: few; j_call: TRBJ2-3; v_call: TRBV18; cdr3_nt: TGTGCCAGCTCACCACACGGTTCTAGCGGGGTCAGCACAGATACGCAGTATTTT; cdr3_aa: CASSPHGSSGVSTDTQYF
d_call: -; clone_size: many; j_call: TRBJ2-1; v_call: TRBV10-3; cdr3_nt: TGTGCCATCAGTGGCCTTTTGGATGAGCAGTTCTTC; cdr3_aa: CAISGLLDEQFF
d_call: TRBD1; clone_size: few; j_call: TRBJ1-1; v_call: TRBV6-6; cdr3_nt: TGTGCCAGCAGTTACAAGGGGGCGACGAACACTGAAGCTTTCTTT; cdr3_aa: CASSYKGATNTEAFF
d_call: -; clone_size: -; j_call: TRBJ2-2; v_call: TRBV5-8; cdr3_nt: TGTGCCAGCAGCTTCCCAGGGACACAGACCACCGGGGAGCTGTTTTTT; cdr3_aa: CASSFPGTQTTGELFF
d_call: TRBD2; clone_size: -; j_call: TRBJ2-1; v_call: TRBV5-1; cdr3_nt: TGCGCCAGCAGCGGTTCACTAGCGGGAAAAGTCAATGAGCAGTTCTTC; cdr3_aa: CASSGSLAGKVNEQFF
d_call: -; clone_size: -; j_call: TRBJ1-1; v_call: TRBV25-1; cdr3_nt: TGTGCCAGCAGTGACATTCCGAGGACTGAAGCTTTCTTT; cdr3_aa: CASSDIPRTEAFF
d_call: -; clone_size: many; j_call: TRBJ2-1; v_call: TRBV27; cdr3_nt: TGTGCCGTGCTTGGGGGACCCTACAATGAGCAGTTCTTC; cdr3_aa: CAVLGGPYNEQFF
d_call: -; clone_size: many; j_call: TRBJ2-7; v_call: TRBV4-1; cdr3_nt: TGCGCCAGCAGCCGAACATCCATTGAGGGCGAGCAGTACTTC; cdr3_aa: CASSRTSIEGEQYF
d_call: -; clone_size: few; j_call: TRBJ2-6; v_call: TRBV7-2; cdr3_nt: TGTGCCAGCAGCTCCCAATTGGCAGGGCCCTTGACTTTC; cdr3_aa: CASSSQLAGPLTF
d_call: -; clone_size: many; j_call: TRBJ1-5; v_call: TRBV20-1; cdr3_nt: TGCAGTGCTAGAAGAACAGCAAATCAGCCCCAGCATTTT; cdr3_aa: CSARRTANQPQHF
d_call: -; clone_size: few; j_call: TRBJ2-7; v_call: TRBV12-3/TRBV12-4; cdr3_nt: TGTGCCAGCGGCAGCCGCTCCTACGAGCAGTACTTC; cdr3_aa: CASGSRSYEQYF
d_call: TRBD1; clone_size: few; j_call: TRBJ1-2; v_call: TRBV11-1; cdr3_nt: TGTGCCAGCAGCCACGGACAGGGTAGATATGGCTACACCTTC; cdr3_aa: CASSHGQGRYGYTF
d_call: TRBD1; clone_size: -; j_call: TRBJ2-2; v_call: TRBV4-1; cdr3_nt: TGCGCCAGCAGGATCCAGGGGGCGAACACCGGGGAGCTGTTTTTT; cdr3_aa: CASRIQGANTGELFF
d_call: -; clone_size: -; j_call: TRBJ1-3; v_call: TRBV6-2/TRBV6-3; cdr3_nt: TGTGCCAGCAGCTACCCAAGAGGACAGATTTTTGGAAACACCATATATTTT; cdr3_aa: CASSYPRGQIFGNTIYF
d_call: TRBD2; clone_size: -; j_call: TRBJ2-5; v_call: TRBV12-3/TRBV12-4; cdr3_nt: TGTGCCAGTAAACCCGGGACTAGCGGGGTACAAGAGACCCAGTACTTC; cdr3_aa: CASKPGTSGVQETQYF
d_call: -; clone_size: many; j_call: TRBJ2-5; v_call: TRBV10-2; cdr3_nt: TGCGCCAGCAGTGGAGGAACGGCGAAGACCCAGTACTTC; cdr3_aa: CASSGGTAKTQYF
d_call: -; clone_size: -; j_call: TRBJ1-3; v_call: TRBV28; cdr3_nt: TGTGCCATCGAATCTGTGGGAGGAGGAAACACCATATATTTT; cdr3_aa: CAIESVGGGNTIYF
d_call: TRBD2; clone_size: -; j_call: TRBJ2-1; v_call: TRBV20-1; cdr3_nt: TGCAGTGCTAGTGGACTAGCGGGAACGAATGAGCAGTTCTTC; cdr3_aa: CSASGLAGTNEQFF
d_call: TRBD2; clone_size: many; j_call: TRBJ2-2; v_call: TRBV10-3; cdr3_nt: TGTGCCATCAGTGAAGGTCGCTCCGGGAGGGCCTCAAACACCGGGGAGCTGTTTTTT; cdr3_aa: CAISEGRSGRASNTGELFF
d_call: -; clone_size: -; j_call: TRBJ2-2; v_call: TRBV4-3; cdr3_nt: TGCGCCAGCAGCCAACAGACAGCCAACACCGGGGAGCTGTTTTTT; cdr3_aa: CASSQQTANTGELFF
d_call: -; clone_size: -; j_call: TRBJ2-2; v_call: TRBV11-1; cdr3_nt: TGTGCCAGCAGCTTAATACGGGTTACCGGGGAGCTGTTTTTT; cdr3_aa: CASSLIRVTGELFF
d_call: TRBD1; clone_size: many; j_call: TRBJ1-1; v_call: TRBV11-2; cdr3_nt: TGTGCCAGCAGCCGCGGGACAGGGGGCTCGGGCACTGAAGCTTTCTTT; cdr3_aa: CASSRGTGGSGTEAFF
d_call: TRBD2; clone_size: few; j_call: TRBJ2-7; v_call: TRBV10-3; cdr3_nt: TGTGCCATCAGTGCCTCGACTAGCGGGTTGGGGGGGGACGAGCAGTACTTC; cdr3_aa: CAISASTSGLGGDEQYF
d_call: TRBD2; clone_size: few; j_call: TRBJ2-7; v_call: TRBV7-3; cdr3_nt: TGTGCCAGCAGCTTAACGGGAGGGGATTACGAGCAGTACTTC; cdr3_aa: CASSLTGGDYEQYF
d_call: -; clone_size: few; j_call: TRBJ1-4; v_call: TRBV12-3/TRBV12-4; cdr3_nt: TGTGCCAGCAGTGGGGCTTCCCTGGCAACTAATGAAAAACTGTTTTTT; cdr3_aa: CASSGASLATNEKLFF
d_call: -; clone_size: -; j_call: TRBJ1-3; v_call: TRBV6-5; cdr3_nt: TGTGCCAGCAGTACCAGACAGGACCCCGGAAACACCATATATTTT; cdr3_aa: CASSTRQDPGNTIYF
d_call: TRBD2; clone_size: many; j_call: TRBJ2-7; v_call: TRBV6-5; cdr3_nt: TGTGCCAGCAGCCAGACTAGCGGGAGTAGGTCCTACGAGCAGTACTTC; cdr3_aa: CASSQTSGSRSYEQYF
d_call: TRBD1; clone_size: many; j_call: TRBJ1-5; v_call: TRBV6-6; cdr3_nt: TGTGCCAGCAGTTCGACCGCCCCAGGACAGGGCAGGAGCAATCAGCCCCAGCATTTT; cdr3_aa: CASSSTAPGQGRSNQPQHF
d_call: -; clone_size: many; j_call: TRBJ2-3; v_call: TRBV5-1; cdr3_nt: TGCGCCAGCAGCTTGGGGCCTAGCAGCGCAGATACGCAGTATTTT; cdr3_aa: CASSLGPSSADTQYF
d_call: -; clone_size: -; j_call: TRBJ1-1; v_call: TRBV20-1; cdr3_nt: TGCAGTGCTAGTAACCCCCAACAGGCTGAAGCTTTCTTT; cdr3_aa: CSASNPQQAEAFF
d_call: TRBD2; clone_size: -; j_call: TRBJ2-1; v_call: TRBV28; cdr3_nt: TGTGCCAGCCGCTCGACTAGCGGGTTCTACAATGAGCAGTTCTTC; cdr3_aa: CASRSTSGFYNEQFF
d_call: -; clone_size: -; j_call: TRBJ1-5; v_call: TRBV6-1; cdr3_nt: TGTGCCATAAGTCCGGGTTTTGATCAGCCCCAGCATTTT; cdr3_aa: CAISPGFDQPQHF
d_call: TRBD2; clone_size: -; j_call: TRBJ2-3; v_call: TRBV15; cdr3_nt: TGTGCCACCAGTGGCGGGAGGGCAATAAACGCAGATACGCAGTATTTT; cdr3_aa: CATSGGRAINADTQYF
d_call: TRBD2; clone_size: few; j_call: TRBJ2-1; v_call: TRBV10-3; cdr3_nt: TGTGCCATCAGGGGCGGTGAGCGGGGGGGAGTCGCGGAGCAGTTCTTC; cdr3_aa: CAIRGGERGGVAEQFF
d_call: TRBD2; clone_size: -; j_call: TRBJ2-7; v_call: TRBV20-1; cdr3_nt: TGCAGTGCTGGGAAGGTGGGTAGCGGGACCTACGAGCAGTACTTC; cdr3_aa: CSAGKVGSGTYEQYF
d_call: -; clone_size: -; j_call: TRBJ1-2; v_call: TRBV20-1; cdr3_nt: TGCAGTGCGAGAGAGTATTCTAACTATGGCTACACCTTC; cdr3_aa: CSAREYSNYGYTF
d_call: -; clone_size: -; j_call: TRBJ1-5; v_call: TRBV10-3; cdr3_nt: TGTGCCATCAGTGAGTCGACCGGTTCTAGCAATCAGCCCCAGCATTTT; cdr3_aa: CAISESTGSSNQPQHF
d_call: -; clone_size: few; j_call: TRBJ2-4; v_call: TRBV7-2; cdr3_nt: TGTGCCAGCAGCCCCGCAAACATTCAGTACTTC; cdr3_aa: CASSPANIQYF
d_call: -; clone_size: -; j_call: TRBJ2-1; v_call: TRBV20-1; cdr3_nt: TGCAGTGCTAGAGTGGGCGGGAAGCAGTTCTTC; cdr3_aa: CSARVGGKQFF
d_call: -; clone_size: -; j_call: TRBJ2-2; v_call: TRBV20-1; cdr3_nt: TGCAGTGCTGGGGGGGGTACCGGGACACCAAACACCGGGGTGCTGTTTTTT; cdr3_aa: CSAGGGTGTPNTGVLFF
d_call: -; clone_size: -; j_call: TRBJ1-2; v_call: TRBV3-1; cdr3_nt: TGTGCCAGCAGCCATTCGTCTAGACAGCATGGCTACACCTTC; cdr3_aa: CASSHSSRQHGYTF
d_call: -; clone_size: many; j_call: TRBJ2-1; v_call: TRBV29-1; cdr3_nt: TGCAGCGTTGAGACTAGGTGGTTCGGTGAGCAGTTCTTC; cdr3_aa: CSVETRWFGEQFF
d_call: TRBD1; clone_size: few; j_call: TRBJ1-2; v_call: TRBV3-1; cdr3_nt: TGTGCCAGCAGCACATCGGGACAGAACTATGGCTACACCTTC; cdr3_aa: CASSTSGQNYGYTF
d_call: TRBD1; clone_size: -; j_call: TRBJ1-5; v_call: TRBV15; cdr3_nt: TGTGCCACCAGCAGTGACAGGGGGCAAAGCAATCAGCCCCAGCATTTT; cdr3_aa: CATSSDRGQSNQPQHF
d_call: -; clone_size: few; j_call: TRBJ2-3; v_call: TRBV7-3; cdr3_nt: TGTGCCAGCAGCGAAAGTCTACCCCCCGGCACAGATACGCAGTATTTT; cdr3_aa: CASSESLPPGTDTQYF
d_call: -; clone_size: -; j_call: TRBJ1-2; v_call: TRBV7-3; cdr3_nt: TGTGCCAGCAGCACCTCCGGGGTCTATGGCTACACCTTC; cdr3_aa: CASSTSGVYGYTF
d_call: TRBD2; clone_size: -; j_call: TRBJ2-7; v_call: TRBV7-9; cdr3_nt: TGTGCCAGCAGCTTAGTATCCGGCGGGAGGGCCGCGGGCGAGCAGTACTTC; cdr3_aa: CASSLVSGGRAAGEQYF
d_call: -; clone_size: -; j_call: TRBJ2-1; v_call: TRBV20-1; cdr3_nt: TGCAGTGCTAGAGAGACAGAGTCCCAGTTCTTC; cdr3_aa: CSARETESQFF